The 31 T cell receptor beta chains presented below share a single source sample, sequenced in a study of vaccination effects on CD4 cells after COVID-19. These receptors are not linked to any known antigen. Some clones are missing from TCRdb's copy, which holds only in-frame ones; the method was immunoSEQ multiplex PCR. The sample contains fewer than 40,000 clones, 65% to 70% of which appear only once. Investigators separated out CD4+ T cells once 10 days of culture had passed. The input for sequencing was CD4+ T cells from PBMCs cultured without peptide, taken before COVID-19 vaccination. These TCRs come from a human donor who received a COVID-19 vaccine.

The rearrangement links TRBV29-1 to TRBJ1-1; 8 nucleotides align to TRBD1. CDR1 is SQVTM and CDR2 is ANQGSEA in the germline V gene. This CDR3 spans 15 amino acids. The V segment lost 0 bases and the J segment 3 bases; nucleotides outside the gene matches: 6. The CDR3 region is CSVEDPGTGYTEAFF. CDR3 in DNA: TGCAGCGTTGAAGATCCCGGGACAGGATACACTGAAGCTTTCTTT.

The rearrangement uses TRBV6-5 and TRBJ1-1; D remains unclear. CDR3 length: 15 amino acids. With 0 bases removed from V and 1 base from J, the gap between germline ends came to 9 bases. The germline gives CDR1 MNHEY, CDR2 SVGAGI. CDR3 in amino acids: CASSYSLETNTEAFF. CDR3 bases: TGTGCCAGCAGTTACTCCCTCGAAACGAACACTGAAGCTTTCTTT.

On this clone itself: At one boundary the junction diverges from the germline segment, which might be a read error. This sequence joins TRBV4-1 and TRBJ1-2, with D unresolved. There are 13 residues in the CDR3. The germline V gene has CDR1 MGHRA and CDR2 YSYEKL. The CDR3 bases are TGCGCCAGCAGCCAAGGCACGGGCTGGCGTCTCCTCTTC. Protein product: CASSQGTGWRLLF.

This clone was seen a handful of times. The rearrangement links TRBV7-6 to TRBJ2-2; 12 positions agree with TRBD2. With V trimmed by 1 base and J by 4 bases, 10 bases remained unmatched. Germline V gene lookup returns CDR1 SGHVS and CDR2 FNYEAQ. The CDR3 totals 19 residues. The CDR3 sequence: CASSLVGTSGGLLTGELFF. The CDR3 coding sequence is TGTGCCAGCAGCTTAGTAGGAACTAGCGGGGGGCTCCTCACCGGGGAGCTGTTTTTT.

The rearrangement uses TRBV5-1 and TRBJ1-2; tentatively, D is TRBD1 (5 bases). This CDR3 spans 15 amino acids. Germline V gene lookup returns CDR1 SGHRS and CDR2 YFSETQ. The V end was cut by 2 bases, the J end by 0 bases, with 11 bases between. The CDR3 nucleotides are TGCGCCAGCAGCTTAGGTGGGGGATCTAACTATGGCTACACCTTC. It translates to CASSLGGGSNYGYTF.

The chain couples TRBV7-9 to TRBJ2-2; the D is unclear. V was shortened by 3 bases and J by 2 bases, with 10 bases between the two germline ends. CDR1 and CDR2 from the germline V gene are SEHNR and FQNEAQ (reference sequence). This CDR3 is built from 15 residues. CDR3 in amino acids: CASSFRTGNTGELFF. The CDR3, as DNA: TGTGCCAGCAGCTTCCGTACGGGCAACACCGGGGAGCTGTTTTTT.

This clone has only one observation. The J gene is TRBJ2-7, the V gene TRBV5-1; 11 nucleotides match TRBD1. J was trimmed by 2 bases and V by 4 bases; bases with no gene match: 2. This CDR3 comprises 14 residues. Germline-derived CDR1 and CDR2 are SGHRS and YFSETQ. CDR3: CASSTGQGAYEQYF. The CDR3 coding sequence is TGCGCCAGCAGCACGGGACAGGGGGCCTACGAGCAGTACTTC.

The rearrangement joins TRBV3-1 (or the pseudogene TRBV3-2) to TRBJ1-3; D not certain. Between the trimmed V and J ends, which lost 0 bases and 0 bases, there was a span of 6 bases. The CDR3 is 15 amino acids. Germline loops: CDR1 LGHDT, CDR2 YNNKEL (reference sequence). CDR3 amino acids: CASSQDTVSGNTIYF. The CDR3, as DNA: TGTGCCAGCAGCCAAGATACAGTCTCTGGAAACACCATATATTTT.

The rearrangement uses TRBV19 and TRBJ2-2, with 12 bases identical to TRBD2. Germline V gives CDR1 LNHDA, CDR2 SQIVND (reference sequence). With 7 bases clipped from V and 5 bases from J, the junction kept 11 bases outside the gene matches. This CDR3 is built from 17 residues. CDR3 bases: TGTGCCAGTACCTCGACTAGCGGGAGATCCGGGACCGGGGAGCTGTTTTTT. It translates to CASTSTSGRSGTGELFF.

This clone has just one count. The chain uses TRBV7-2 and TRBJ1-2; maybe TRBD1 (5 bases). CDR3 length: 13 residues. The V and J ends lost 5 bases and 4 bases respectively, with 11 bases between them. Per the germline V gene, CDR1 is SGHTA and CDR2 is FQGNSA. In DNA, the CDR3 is TGTGCCAGCAGCATTGACAGAACCTATGGCTACACCTTC. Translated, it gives CASSIDRTYGYTF.

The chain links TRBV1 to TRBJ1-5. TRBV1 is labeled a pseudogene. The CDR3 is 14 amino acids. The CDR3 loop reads CTSSQVRGEQPQHF. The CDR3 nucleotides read TGCACCAGCAGCCAAGTAAGGGGGGAGCAGCCCCAGCATTTT.

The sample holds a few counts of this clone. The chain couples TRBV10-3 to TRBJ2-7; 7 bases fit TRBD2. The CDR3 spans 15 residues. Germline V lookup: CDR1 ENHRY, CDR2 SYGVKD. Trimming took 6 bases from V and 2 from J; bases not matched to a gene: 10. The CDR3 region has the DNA TGTGCCATCAGGAACCAAGCGGGGATCCCCTACGAGCAGTACTTC. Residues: CAIRNQAGIPYEQYF.

Written as DNA, the CDR3 is TGTGCTAGTGGTTTGAGGCAGCGAAGTGAAGCTTTCTTT. Amino acid sequence: CASGLRQRSEAFF. V usage is TRBV12-5 and J usage is TRBJ1-1; no definite D call. The CDR3 runs to 13 residues. CDR1 LGHNT and CDR2 FRNRAP come from the germline V gene. Between the trimmed V and J ends, which lost 2 bases and 7 bases, there was a span of 11 bases.

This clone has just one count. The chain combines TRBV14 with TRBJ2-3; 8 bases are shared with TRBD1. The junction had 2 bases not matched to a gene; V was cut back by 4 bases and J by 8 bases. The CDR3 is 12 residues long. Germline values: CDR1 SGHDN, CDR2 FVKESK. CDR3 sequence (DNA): TGTGCCAGCAGCCCTGACAGGGGTACGCAGTATTTT. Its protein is CASSPDRGTQYF.

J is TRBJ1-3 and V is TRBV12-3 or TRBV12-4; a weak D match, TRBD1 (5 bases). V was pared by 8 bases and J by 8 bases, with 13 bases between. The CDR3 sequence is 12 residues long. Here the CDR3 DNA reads TGTGCCAGCGGTCGCCTGGGGGACACCATATATTTT. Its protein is CASGRLGDTIYF.

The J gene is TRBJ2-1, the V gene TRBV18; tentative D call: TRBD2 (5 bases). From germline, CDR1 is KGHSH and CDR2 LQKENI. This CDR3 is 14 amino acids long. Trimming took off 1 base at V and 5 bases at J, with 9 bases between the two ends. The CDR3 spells CASSPRGSNNEQFF. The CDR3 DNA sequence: TGTGCCAGCTCACCACGAGGGTCTAACAATGAGCAGTTCTTC.

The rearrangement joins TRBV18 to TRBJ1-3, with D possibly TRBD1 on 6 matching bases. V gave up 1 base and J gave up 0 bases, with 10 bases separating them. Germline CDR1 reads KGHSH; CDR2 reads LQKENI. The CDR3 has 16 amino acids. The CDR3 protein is CASSPRTVHSGNTIYF. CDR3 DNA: TGTGCCAGCTCACCACGGACAGTTCACTCTGGAAACACCATATATTTT.

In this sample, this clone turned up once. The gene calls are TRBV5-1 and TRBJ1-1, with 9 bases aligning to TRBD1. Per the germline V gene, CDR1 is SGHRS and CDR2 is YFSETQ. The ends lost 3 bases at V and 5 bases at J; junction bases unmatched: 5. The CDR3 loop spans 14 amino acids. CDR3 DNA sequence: TGCGCCAGCAGCTGGGGACAGGGAGGAACTGAAGCTTTCTTT. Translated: CASSWGQGGTEAFF. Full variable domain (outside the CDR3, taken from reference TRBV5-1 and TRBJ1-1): KAGVTQTPRYLIKTRGQQVTLSCSPISGHRSVSWYQQTPGQGLQFLFEYFSETQRNKGNFPGRFSGRQFSNSRSEMNVSTLELGDSALYLCASSWGQGGTEAFFGQGTRLTVV.

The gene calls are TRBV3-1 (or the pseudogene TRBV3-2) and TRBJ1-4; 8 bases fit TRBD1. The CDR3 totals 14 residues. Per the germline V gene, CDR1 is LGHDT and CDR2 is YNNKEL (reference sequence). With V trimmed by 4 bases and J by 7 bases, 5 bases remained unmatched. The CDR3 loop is CASSLAGTGEKLFF. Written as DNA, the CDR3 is TGTGCCAGCAGCCTAGCCGGGACAGGTGAAAAACTGTTTTTT.

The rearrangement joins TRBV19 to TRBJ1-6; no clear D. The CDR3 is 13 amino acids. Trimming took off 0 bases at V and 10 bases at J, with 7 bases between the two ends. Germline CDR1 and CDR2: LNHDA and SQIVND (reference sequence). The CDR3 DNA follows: TGTGCCAGTAGTATAGAAGAGAGGTCACCCCTCCACTTT. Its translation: CASSIEERSPLHF.

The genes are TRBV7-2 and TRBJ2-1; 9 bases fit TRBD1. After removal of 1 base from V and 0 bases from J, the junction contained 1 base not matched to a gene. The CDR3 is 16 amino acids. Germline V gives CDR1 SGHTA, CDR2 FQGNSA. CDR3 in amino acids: CASSLGGQGSYNEQFF. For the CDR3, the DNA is TGTGCCAGCAGCTTAGGGGGACAGGGCTCCTACAATGAGCAGTTCTTC. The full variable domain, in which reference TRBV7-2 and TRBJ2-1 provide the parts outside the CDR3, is GAGVSQSPSNKVTEKGKDVELRCDPISGHTALYWYRQSLGQGLEFLIYFQGNSAPDKSGLPSDRFSAERTGGSVSTLTIQRTQQEDSAVYLCASSLGGQGSYNEQFFGPGTRLTVL.

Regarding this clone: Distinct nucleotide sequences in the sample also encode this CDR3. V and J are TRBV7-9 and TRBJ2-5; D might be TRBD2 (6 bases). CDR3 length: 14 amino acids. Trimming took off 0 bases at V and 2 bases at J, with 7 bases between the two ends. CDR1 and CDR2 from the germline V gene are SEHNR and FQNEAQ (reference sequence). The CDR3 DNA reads TGTGCCAGCAGCTTAGCGGGAGGACAAGAGACCCAGTACTTC. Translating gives CASSLAGGQETQYF.

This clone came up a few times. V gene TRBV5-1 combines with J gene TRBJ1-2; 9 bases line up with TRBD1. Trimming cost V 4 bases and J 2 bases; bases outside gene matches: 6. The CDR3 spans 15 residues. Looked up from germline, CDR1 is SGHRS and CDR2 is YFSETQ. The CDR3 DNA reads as TGCGCCAGCAGCCCTACAGGGGGCGTAAACTATGGCTACACCTTC. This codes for CASSPTGGVNYGYTF.

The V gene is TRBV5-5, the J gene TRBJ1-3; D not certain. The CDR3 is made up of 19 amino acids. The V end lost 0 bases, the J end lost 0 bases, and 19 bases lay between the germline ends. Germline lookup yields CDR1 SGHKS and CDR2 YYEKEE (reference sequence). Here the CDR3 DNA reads TGTGCCAGCAGCTTGGGGGAGGTAGTAGCTCGATACTCTGGAAACACCATATATTTT. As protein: CASSLGEVVARYSGNTIYF. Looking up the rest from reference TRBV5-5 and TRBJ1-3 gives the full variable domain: DAGVTQSPTHLIKTRGQQVTLRCSPISGHKSVSWYQQVLGQGPQFIFQYYEKEERGRGNFPDRFSARQFPNYSSELNVNALLLGDSALYLCASSLGEVVARYSGNTIYFGEGSWLTVV.

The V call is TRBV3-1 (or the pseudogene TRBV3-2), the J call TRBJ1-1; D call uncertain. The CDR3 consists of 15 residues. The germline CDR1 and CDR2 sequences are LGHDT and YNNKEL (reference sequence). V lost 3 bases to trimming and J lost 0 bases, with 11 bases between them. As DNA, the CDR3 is TGTGCCAGCAGCCAGCCGACATCCATGAACACTGAAGCTTTCTTT. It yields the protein CASSQPTSMNTEAFF.

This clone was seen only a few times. The CDR3 here is CASSPQGIFGYTF. The CDR3 DNA is TGTGCCAGCAGCCCGCAGGGCATTTTTGGCTACACCTTC. The V and J genes are TRBV3-1 (or the pseudogene TRBV3-2) and TRBJ1-2, with D perhaps matching TRBD1 (5 bases). Germline lookup yields CDR1 LGHDT and CDR2 YNNKEL (reference sequence). With 4 bases removed from V and 7 bases from J, the gap between germline ends came to 13 bases. The CDR3 has 13 amino acids.

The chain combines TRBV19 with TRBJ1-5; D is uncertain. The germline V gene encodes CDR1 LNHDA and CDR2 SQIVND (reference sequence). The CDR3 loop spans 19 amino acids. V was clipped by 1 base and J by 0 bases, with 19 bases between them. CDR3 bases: TGTGCCAGTAGTATAGGTTCAGGAAGGCTGCTACATAGCAATCAGCCCCAGCATTTT. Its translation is CASSIGSGRLLHSNQPQHF.

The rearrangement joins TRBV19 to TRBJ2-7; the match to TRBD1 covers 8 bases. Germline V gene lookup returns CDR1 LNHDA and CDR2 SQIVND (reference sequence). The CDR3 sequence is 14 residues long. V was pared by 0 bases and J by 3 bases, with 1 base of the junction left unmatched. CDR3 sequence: CASSIDGQGYEQYF. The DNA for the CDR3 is TGTGCCAGTAGTATAGATGGACAGGGCTACGAGCAGTACTTC.

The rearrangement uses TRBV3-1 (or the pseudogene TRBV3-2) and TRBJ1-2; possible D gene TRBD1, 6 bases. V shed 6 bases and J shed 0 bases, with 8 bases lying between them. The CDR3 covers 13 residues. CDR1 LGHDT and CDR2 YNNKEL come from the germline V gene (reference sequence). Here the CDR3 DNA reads TGTGCCAGCAGAGGGACAACTAACTATGGCTACACCTTC. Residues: CASRGTTNYGYTF.

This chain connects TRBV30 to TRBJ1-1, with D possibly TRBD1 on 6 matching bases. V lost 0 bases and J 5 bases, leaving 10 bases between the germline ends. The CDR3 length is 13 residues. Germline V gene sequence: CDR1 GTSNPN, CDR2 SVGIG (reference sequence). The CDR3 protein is CAWSVHRATEAFF. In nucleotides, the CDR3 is TGTGCCTGGAGTGTACACAGGGCGACTGAAGCTTTCTTT.

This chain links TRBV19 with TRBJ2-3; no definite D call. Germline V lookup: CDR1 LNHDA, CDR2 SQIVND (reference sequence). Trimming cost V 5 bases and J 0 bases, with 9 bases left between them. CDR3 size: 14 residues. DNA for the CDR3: TGTGCCAGTAGTGAGCAGGCTAGCACAGATACGCAGTATTTT. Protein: CASSEQASTDTQYF.